Listed below are T cell receptor beta chains from one sample, sequenced in a study of control samples from healthy donors and cancer patients. Using immunoSEQ multiplex PCR, the repertoire was profiled, and TCRdb retains in-frame clones only, with some absent. The table has about 110,000 clones, approximately 80% seen once. Material for sequencing was blood. Source of these receptors: a man younger than 35 in good health. Each CDR3 is given without its conserved first and last residue.

V: TRBV3-1/TRBV3-2; J: TRBJ2-5; CDR3: ASSLRWGAVGEETQY
V: TRBV28; J: TRBJ1-3; CDR3: ASSWGRNSGNTIY
V: TRBV18; J: TRBJ1-1; CDR3: ASSPVSGGGTEAF
V: TRBV19; J: TRBJ1-5; CDR3: ASSIAGQLVLQPQH
V: TRBV2; J: TRBJ2-1; CDR3: ASRVSGLTYNEQF
V: TRBV4-1; J: TRBJ1-5; CDR3: ASSHQVFLGQPQH
V: TRBV6-2/TRBV6-3; J: TRBJ1-1; CDR3: ASSYATNTEAF
V: TRBV6-6; J: TRBJ2-5; CDR3: ASSYSGGRGQETQY
V: TRBV25-1; J: TRBJ2-3; CDR3: ASSVERGTGFMDTQY
V: TRBV2; J: TRBJ1-4; CDR3: ASSEWGSNEKLF